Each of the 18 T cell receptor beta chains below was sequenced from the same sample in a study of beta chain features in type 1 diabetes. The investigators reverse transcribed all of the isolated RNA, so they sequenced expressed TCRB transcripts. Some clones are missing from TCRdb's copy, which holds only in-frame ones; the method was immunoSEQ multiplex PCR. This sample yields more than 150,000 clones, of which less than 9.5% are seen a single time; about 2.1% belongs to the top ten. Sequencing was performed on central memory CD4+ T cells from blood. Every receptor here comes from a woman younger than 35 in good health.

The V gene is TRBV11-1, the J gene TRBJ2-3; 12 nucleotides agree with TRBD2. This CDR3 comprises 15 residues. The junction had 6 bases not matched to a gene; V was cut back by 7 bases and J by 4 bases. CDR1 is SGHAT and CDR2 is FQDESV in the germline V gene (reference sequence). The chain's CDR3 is CASTLTSGGPDTQYF. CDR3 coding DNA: TGTGCCAGCACCCTCACTAGCGGGGGGCCAGATACGCAGTATTTT.

DNA for the CDR3: TGTGCCAGCAGCTTCGCACGGGGTACGCAGTATTTT. This translates into CASSFARGTQYF. The chain recombines TRBV5-6 with TRBJ2-3; a weak D match, TRBD2 (5 bases). CDR1 is SGHDT and CDR2 is YYEEEE in the germline V gene. CDR3 length: 12 residues. V was trimmed by 2 bases and J by 8 bases, leaving 9 bases between them.

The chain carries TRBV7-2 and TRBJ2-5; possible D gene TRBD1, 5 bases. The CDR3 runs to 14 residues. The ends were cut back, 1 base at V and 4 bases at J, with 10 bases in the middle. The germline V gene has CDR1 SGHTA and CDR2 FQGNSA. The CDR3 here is CASSLENRLETQYF. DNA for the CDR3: TGTGCCAGCAGCTTAGAAAACAGGCTAGAGACCCAGTACTTC.

The CDR3 DNA follows: TGTGCCAGCAGCGTAGACGCTGGCGGGGGGCCTCAAGAGACCCAGTACTTC. Translation: CASSVDAGGGPQETQYF. The chain is built from TRBV9 and TRBJ2-5; 8 nucleotides align to TRBD2. The CDR3 covers 17 residues. J was trimmed by 2 bases and V by 0 bases; bases with no gene match: 9. Germline loops: CDR1 SGDLS, CDR2 YYNGEE. The entire variable domain, with the rest obtained from reference TRBV9 and TRBJ2-5, is as follows: DSGVTQTPKHLITATGQRVTLRCSPRSGDLSVYWYQQSLDQGLQFLIQYYNGEERAKGNILERFSAQQFPDLHSELNLSSLELGDSALYFCASSVDAGGGPQETQYFGPGTRLLVL.

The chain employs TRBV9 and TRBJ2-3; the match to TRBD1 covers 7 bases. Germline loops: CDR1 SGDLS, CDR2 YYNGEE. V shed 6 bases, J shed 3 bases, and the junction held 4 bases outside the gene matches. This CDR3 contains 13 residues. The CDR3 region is CASNRGGTDTQYF. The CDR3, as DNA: TGTGCCAGCAACAGGGGTGGGACAGATACGCAGTATTTT.

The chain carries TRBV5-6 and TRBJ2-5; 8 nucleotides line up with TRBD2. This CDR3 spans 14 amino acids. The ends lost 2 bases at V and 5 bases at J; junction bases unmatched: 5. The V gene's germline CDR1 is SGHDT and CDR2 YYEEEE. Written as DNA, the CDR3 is TGTGCCAGCAGCTTAGCGGGGGAGCAGGAGACCCAGTACTTC. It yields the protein CASSLAGEQETQYF.

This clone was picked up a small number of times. The CDR3 protein is CASRAESYEQYF. The CDR3 DNA sequence: TGTGCCAGCAGGGCGGAATCCTACGAGCAGTACTTC. The chain links TRBV25-1 to TRBJ2-7; D remains unclear. Germline CDR1 and CDR2: MGHDK and SYGVNS. This CDR3 has 12 amino acids. V lost 6 bases to trimming and J lost 1 base, with 7 bases between them.

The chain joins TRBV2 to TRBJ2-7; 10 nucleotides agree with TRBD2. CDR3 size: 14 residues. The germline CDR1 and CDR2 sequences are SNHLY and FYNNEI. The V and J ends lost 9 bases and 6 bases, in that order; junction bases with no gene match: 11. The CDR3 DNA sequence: TGTGCCAGTAGCGGGAGGACCATTCCCGGCGAGCAGTACTTC. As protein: CASSGRTIPGEQYF.

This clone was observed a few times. CDR3 bases: TGTGCCAGTAGTAAGTCCCGGGACAGGAACACTGAAGCTTTCTTT. Amino acid sequence: CASSKSRDRNTEAFF. The J gene is TRBJ1-1, the V gene TRBV19; 7 nucleotides agree with TRBD1. The CDR3 sequence is 15 residues long. Trimming took 4 bases from V and 1 from J; bases not matched to a gene: 6. Germline lookup yields CDR1 LNHDA and CDR2 SQIVND (reference sequence). The full variable domain, with the rest looked up from reference TRBV19 and TRBJ1-1, is DGGITQSPKYLFRKEGQNVTLSCEQNLNHDAMYWYRQDPGQGLRLIYYSQIVNDFQKGDIAEGYSVSREKKESFPLTVTSAQKNPTAFYLCASSKSRDRNTEAFFGQGTRLTVV.

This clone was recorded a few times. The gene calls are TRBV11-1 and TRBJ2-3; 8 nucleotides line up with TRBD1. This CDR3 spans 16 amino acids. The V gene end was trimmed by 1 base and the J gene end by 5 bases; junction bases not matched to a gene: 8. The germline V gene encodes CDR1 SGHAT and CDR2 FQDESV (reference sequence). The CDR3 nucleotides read TGTGCCAGCAGCTTAGAACGGACAGGGTTTGGAGATACGCAGTATTTT. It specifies CASSLERTGFGDTQYF.

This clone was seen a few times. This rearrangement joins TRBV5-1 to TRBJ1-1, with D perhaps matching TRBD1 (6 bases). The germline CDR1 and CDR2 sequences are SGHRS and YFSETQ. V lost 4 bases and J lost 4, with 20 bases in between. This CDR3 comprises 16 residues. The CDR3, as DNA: TGCGCCAGCAGCATCAGACAGGCCGGACCGGGCACTGAAGCTTTCTTT. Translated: CASSIRQAGPGTEAFF.

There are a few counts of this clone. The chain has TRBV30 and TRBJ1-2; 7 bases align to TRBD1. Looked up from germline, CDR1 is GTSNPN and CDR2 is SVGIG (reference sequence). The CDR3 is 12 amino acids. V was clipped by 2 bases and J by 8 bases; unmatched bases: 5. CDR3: CAWSKTGKGYTF. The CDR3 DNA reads TGTGCCTGGAGTAAGACAGGGAAAGGCTACACCTTC. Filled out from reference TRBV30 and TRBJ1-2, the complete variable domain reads SQTIHQWPATLVQPVGSPLSLECTVEGTSNPNLYWYRQAAGRGLQLLFYSVGIGQISSEVPQNLSASRPQDRQFILSSKKLLLSDSGFYLCAWSKTGKGYTFGSGTRLTVV.

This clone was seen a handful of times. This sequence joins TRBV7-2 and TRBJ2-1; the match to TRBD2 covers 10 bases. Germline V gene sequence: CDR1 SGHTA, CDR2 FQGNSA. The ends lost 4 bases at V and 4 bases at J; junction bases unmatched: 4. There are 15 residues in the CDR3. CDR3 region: CASSYTSGDYNEQFF. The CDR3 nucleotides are TGTGCCAGCAGCTATACTAGCGGGGATTACAATGAGCAGTTCTTC.

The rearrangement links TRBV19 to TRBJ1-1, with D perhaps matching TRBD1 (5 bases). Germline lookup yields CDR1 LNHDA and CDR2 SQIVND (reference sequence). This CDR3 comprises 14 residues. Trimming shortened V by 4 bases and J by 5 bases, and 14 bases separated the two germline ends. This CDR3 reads CASSNGGVGTEAFF. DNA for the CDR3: TGTGCCAGTAGTAATGGAGGGGTCGGGACTGAAGCTTTCTTT.

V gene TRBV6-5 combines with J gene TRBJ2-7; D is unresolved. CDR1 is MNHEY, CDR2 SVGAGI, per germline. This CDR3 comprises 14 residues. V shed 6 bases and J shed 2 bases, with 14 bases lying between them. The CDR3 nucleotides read TGTGCCAGCAGCGATAGAGAGGTGGCCTACGAGCAGTACTTC. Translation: CASSDREVAYEQYF.

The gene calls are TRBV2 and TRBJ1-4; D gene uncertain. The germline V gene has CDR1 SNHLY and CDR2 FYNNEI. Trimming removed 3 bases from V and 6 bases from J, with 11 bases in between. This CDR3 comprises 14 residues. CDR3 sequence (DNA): TGTGCCAGCAGTGACTCCAGAAACGATGAAAAACTGTTTTTT. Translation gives CASSDSRNDEKLFF.

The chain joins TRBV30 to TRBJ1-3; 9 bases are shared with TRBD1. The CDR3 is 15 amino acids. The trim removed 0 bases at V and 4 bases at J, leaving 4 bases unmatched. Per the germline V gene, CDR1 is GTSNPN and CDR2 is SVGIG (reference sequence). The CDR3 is CAWSVGQGKGNTIYF. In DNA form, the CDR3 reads TGTGCCTGGAGTGTAGGACAGGGGAAAGGAAACACCATATATTTT.

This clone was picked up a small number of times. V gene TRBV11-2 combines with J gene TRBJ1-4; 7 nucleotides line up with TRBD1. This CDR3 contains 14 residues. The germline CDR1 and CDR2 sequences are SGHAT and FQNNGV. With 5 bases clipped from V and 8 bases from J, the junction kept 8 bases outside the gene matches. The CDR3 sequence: CASSTGQYEEKLFF. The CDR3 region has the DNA TGTGCCAGCAGCACGGGACAGTACGAAGAAAAACTGTTTTTT.